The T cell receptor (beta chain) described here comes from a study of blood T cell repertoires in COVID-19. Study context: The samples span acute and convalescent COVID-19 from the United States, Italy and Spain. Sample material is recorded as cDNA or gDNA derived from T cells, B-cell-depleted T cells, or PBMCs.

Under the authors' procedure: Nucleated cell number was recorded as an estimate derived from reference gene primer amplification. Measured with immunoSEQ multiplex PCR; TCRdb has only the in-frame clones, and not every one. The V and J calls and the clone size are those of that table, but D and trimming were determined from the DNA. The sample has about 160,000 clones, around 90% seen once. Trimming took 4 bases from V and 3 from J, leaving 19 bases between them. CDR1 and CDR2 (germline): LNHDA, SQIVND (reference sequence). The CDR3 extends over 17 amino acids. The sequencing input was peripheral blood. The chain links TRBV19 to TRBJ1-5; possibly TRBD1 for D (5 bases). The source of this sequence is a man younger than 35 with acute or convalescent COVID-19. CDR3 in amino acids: CASSRNSRDFANQPQHF. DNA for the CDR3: TGTGCCAGTAGTAGGAATTCTCGGGACTTTGCCAATCAGCCCCAGCATTTT. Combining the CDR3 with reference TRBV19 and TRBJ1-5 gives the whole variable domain DGGITQSPKYLFRKEGQNVTLSCEQNLNHDAMYWYRQDPGQGLRLIYYSQIVNDFQKGDIAEGYSVSREKKESFPLTVTSAQKNPTAFYLCASSRNSRDFANQPQHFGDGTRLSIL.